Following are 23 T cell receptor beta chains from one sample sequenced in a study of cytomegalovirus exposure and HLA in healthy donors. The PCR contained 60 Vbeta and 13 Jbeta primers. Clones were read by immunoSEQ multiplex PCR, and TCRdb kept only the in-frame ones, dropping some. This sample's clone table lists approximately 110,000 clones. The sample comprised PBMCs. These receptors came from a man aged 18-30 years in good health and CMV-seronegative.

This chain links TRBV15 with TRBJ2-7, with 7 bases lining up with TRBD1. The germline CDR1 and CDR2 sequences are LNHNV and YYDKDF (reference sequence). The CDR3 consists of 14 residues. The junction had 8 bases not matched to a gene; V was cut back by 6 bases and J by 3 bases. CDR3 sequence (DNA): TGTGCCACCAGTATTACAGGGGCTGGCTACGAGCAGTACTTC. Amino acids: CATSITGAGYEQYF.

The V and J genes are TRBV18 and TRBJ1-1; 9 bases align to TRBD1. V dropped 3 bases and J dropped 0; count of bases not matched to a gene: 11. CDR3 length: 18 residues. The germline gives CDR1 KGHSH, CDR2 LQKENI. The CDR3 bases are TGTGCCAGCTCACCGGCATGGGGGACAGGGACATTGAACACTGAAGCTTTCTTT. Translated, it gives CASSPAWGTGTLNTEAFF.

V and J are TRBV6-5 and TRBJ2-7, with 8 bases fitting TRBD1. Germline-derived CDR1 and CDR2 are MNHEY and SVGAGI. The CDR3 contains 14 residues. V shed 7 bases, J shed 4 bases, and the junction held 9 bases outside the gene matches. CDR3 sequence: CASTSRDRSYEQYF. CDR3 nucleotide sequence: TGTGCCAGCACCTCCCGGGACAGGTCGTACGAGCAGTACTTC.

This sequence joins TRBV7-9 and TRBJ2-1, with TRBD1 matching 9 bases. J gave up 6 bases and V 4 bases, and 4 bases lay outside the gene matches. This CDR3 is 14 amino acids long. Germline V gives CDR1 SEHNR, CDR2 FQNEAQ (reference sequence). As DNA, the CDR3 is TGTGCCAGCAGCTCTCCGGGACAGGGCAATGAGCAGTTCTTC. The encoded protein is CASSSPGQGNEQFF.

The chain recombines TRBV7-9 with TRBJ2-5; TRBD2 might be the D (5 bases). The germline V and J ends were trimmed by 4 bases and 5 bases, with 11 bases remaining between them. The V gene's germline CDR1 is SEHNR and CDR2 FQNEAQ (reference sequence). The CDR3 consists of 13 residues. The CDR3 region is CASSSSGSETQYF. In nucleotides, the CDR3 is TGTGCCAGCAGCTCCAGCGGTTCCGAGACCCAGTACTTC.

The CDR3 sequence is CAWSRTDTEAFF. DNA of the CDR3: TGTGCCTGGAGTCGAACAGACACTGAAGCTTTCTTT. V is TRBV30 and J is TRBJ1-1; D gene ambiguous. The CDR3 loop spans 12 amino acids. Trimming pared 2 bases from V and 3 bases from J, leaving 7 bases between. CDR1 and CDR2 from the germline V gene are GTSNPN and SVGIG (reference sequence).

V usage is TRBV30 and J usage is TRBJ2-1, with 8 bases matching TRBD2. Germline values: CDR1 GTSNPN, CDR2 SVGIG (reference sequence). Trimming removed 2 bases from V and 10 bases from J; junction bases left unmatched: 10. The CDR3 is made up of 14 amino acids. CDR3 in amino acids: CAWSREGLGAEQFF. In DNA form, the CDR3 reads TGTGCCTGGAGTCGGGAGGGACTAGGGGCGGAGCAGTTCTTC.

The V call is TRBV2, the J call TRBJ2-3, with TRBD2 matching over 8 bases. Germline loops: CDR1 SNHLY, CDR2 FYNNEI. V lost 0 bases to trimming and J lost 1 base; unmatched junction nucleotides: 6. This CDR3 comprises 17 residues. In DNA form, the CDR3 reads TGTGCCAGCAGTGAAGCGATCGCGGGGGGCCGCACAGATACGCAGTATTTT. Its protein is CASSEAIAGGRTDTQYF.

The chain joins TRBV7-6 to TRBJ2-5, with D uncertain. Germline lookup yields CDR1 SGHVS and CDR2 FNYEAQ. With 5 bases removed from V and 2 bases from J, the gap between germline ends came to 6 bases. The CDR3 extends over 12 amino acids. The chain's CDR3 is CASSRWQETQYF. Written as DNA, the CDR3 is TGTGCCAGCAGCCGGTGGCAAGAGACCCAGTACTTC.

V usage is TRBV9 and J usage is TRBJ1-1, with 11 bases aligning to TRBD1. Germline CDR1 and CDR2: SGDLS and YYNGEE. The trim removed 2 bases at V and 4 bases at J, leaving 1 base unmatched. This CDR3 region has 14 residues. The DNA of the CDR3 is TGTGCCAGCAGCGTGGGACAGGGGGGCACTGAAGCTTTCTTT. Translating gives CASSVGQGGTEAFF.

The V and J genes are TRBV5-1 and TRBJ2-7; D remains unclear. Trimming took 2 bases from V and 0 from J, leaving 9 bases between them. The germline V gene has CDR1 SGHRS and CDR2 YFSETQ. The CDR3 sequence is 14 residues long. CDR3 protein: CASSLWADSYEQYF. For the CDR3, the DNA is TGCGCCAGCAGCTTATGGGCAGACTCCTACGAGCAGTACTTC.

V gene TRBV4-2 combines with J gene TRBJ2-7, with D possibly being TRBD2 (5 bases). This CDR3 contains 16 residues. Germline-derived CDR1 and CDR2 are LGHNA and YNFKEQ. V was trimmed by 0 bases and J by 2 bases, leaving 14 bases between them. CDR3 protein: CASSQDSRTLTYEQYF. CDR3 in DNA: TGTGCCAGCAGCCAAGATTCTAGGACTTTAACCTACGAGCAGTACTTC.

V usage is TRBV4-2 and J usage is TRBJ1-2; 9 bases map to TRBD1. This CDR3 spans 16 amino acids. The V segment lost 0 bases and the J segment 6 bases; nucleotides outside the gene matches: 8. Looked up from germline, CDR1 is LGHNA and CDR2 is YNFKEQ. DNA of the CDR3: TGTGCCAGCAGCCAAGATCTCCCAGACAGGGGGGATGGCTACACCTTC. It yields the protein CASSQDLPDRGDGYTF.

The chain employs TRBV9 and TRBJ2-5; no clear D gene. V lost 0 bases and J lost 2, with 8 bases in between. CDR3 length: 14 amino acids. CDR1 is SGDLS, CDR2 YYNGEE, per germline. As DNA, the CDR3 is TGTGCCAGCAGCGTAGCTAGATATCAAGAGACCCAGTACTTC. Its protein is CASSVARYQETQYF.

This chain connects TRBV7-8 to TRBJ2-7, with D possibly TRBD1 on 6 matching bases. Germline loops: CDR1 SGHVS, CDR2 FQNEAQ. The CDR3 runs 14 residues. V was pared by 1 base and J by 3 bases, with 10 bases between. The CDR3 nucleotides read TGTGCCAGCAGCTTAGTCAGGGGATTCTACGAGCAGTACTTC. Translated, it gives CASSLVRGFYEQYF.

The rearrangement joins TRBV5-1 to TRBJ1-4; TRBD1 matches 7 bases. The J segment lost 0 bases and the V segment lost 2 bases, leaving 1 base of the junction unmatched. The CDR3 runs to 15 residues. In germline, CDR1 is SGHRS, CDR2 YFSETQ. CDR3 sequence reads: CASSLTGATNEKLFF. The CDR3 DNA follows: TGCGCCAGCAGCTTAACAGGGGCAACTAATGAAAAACTGTTTTTT.

Of note for this clone: Mismatch with germline at one junction end may stem from a read error. The chain links TRBV29-1 to TRBJ2-7; TRBD1 agrees at 7 bases. The CDR3 spans 13 residues. Germline CDR1 is SQVTM and CDR2 is ANQGSEA. CDR3 sequence reads: CSASQGRSCEQYF. The CDR3 DNA reads as TGCAGCGCTTCACAGGGGCGATCCTGCGAGCAGTACTTC.

This chain links TRBV30 with TRBJ1-2; 7 nucleotides agree with TRBD1. J gave up 8 bases and V 2 bases, and 14 bases lay outside the gene matches. Germline V lookup: CDR1 GTSNPN, CDR2 SVGIG (reference sequence). The CDR3 has 15 residues. CDR3 residues: CAWSPTGATPPGYTF. In DNA form, the CDR3 reads TGTGCCTGGAGTCCCACAGGGGCCACACCTCCGGGCTACACCTTC.

The V call is TRBV2, the J call TRBJ2-4, with TRBD1 as a possible D gene (6 bases). Between the trimmed V and J ends, which lost 5 bases and 2 bases, there was a span of 13 bases. The CDR3 consists of 15 residues. The germline gives CDR1 SNHLY, CDR2 FYNNEI. The CDR3 spells CASSSHRETKNIQYF. As DNA, the CDR3 is TGTGCCAGCAGTAGCCACAGGGAGACCAAAAACATTCAGTACTTC.

This chain links TRBV30 with TRBJ1-3; 7 nucleotides match TRBD1. The CDR3 consists of 15 residues. The V segment lost 3 bases and the J segment 0 bases; nucleotides outside the gene matches: 5. CDR1 GTSNPN and CDR2 SVGIG come from the germline V gene (reference sequence). The CDR3: CAWRDAGGSGNTIYF. The CDR3 DNA reads TGTGCCTGGAGGGACGCAGGGGGCTCTGGAAACACCATATATTTT.

This chain links TRBV6-5 with TRBJ1-2; the D is unclear. The length of the CDR3 is 12 residues. The germline V gene encodes CDR1 MNHEY and CDR2 SVGAGI. V gave up 4 bases and J gave up 8 bases, with 11 bases separating them. The CDR3 DNA is TGTGCCAGCAGTTCCTCCTTTGAGGGCTACACCTTC. Protein: CASSSSFEGYTF.

This chain links TRBV19 with TRBJ2-5; D may be TRBD1 (6 bases). The CDR3 consists of 13 residues. Trimming removed 5 bases at V and 5 bases at J, with 12 bases between. Germline V gene sequence: CDR1 LNHDA, CDR2 SQIVND (reference sequence). CDR3 DNA sequence: TGTGCCAGTAGTGCTGGGGACACCGAGACCCAGTACTTC. This gives the protein CASSAGDTETQYF.

The V and J genes are TRBV27 and TRBJ1-1; perhaps TRBD1 as D (5 bases). V gave up 2 bases and J gave up 2 bases, with 12 bases separating them. This CDR3 contains 15 residues. Germline V gene lookup returns CDR1 MNHEY and CDR2 SMNVEV (reference sequence). CDR3 in amino acids: CASSLRGFRNTEAFF. The CDR3 region has the DNA TGTGCCAGCAGTTTACGGGGGTTCCGTAACACTGAAGCTTTCTTT.